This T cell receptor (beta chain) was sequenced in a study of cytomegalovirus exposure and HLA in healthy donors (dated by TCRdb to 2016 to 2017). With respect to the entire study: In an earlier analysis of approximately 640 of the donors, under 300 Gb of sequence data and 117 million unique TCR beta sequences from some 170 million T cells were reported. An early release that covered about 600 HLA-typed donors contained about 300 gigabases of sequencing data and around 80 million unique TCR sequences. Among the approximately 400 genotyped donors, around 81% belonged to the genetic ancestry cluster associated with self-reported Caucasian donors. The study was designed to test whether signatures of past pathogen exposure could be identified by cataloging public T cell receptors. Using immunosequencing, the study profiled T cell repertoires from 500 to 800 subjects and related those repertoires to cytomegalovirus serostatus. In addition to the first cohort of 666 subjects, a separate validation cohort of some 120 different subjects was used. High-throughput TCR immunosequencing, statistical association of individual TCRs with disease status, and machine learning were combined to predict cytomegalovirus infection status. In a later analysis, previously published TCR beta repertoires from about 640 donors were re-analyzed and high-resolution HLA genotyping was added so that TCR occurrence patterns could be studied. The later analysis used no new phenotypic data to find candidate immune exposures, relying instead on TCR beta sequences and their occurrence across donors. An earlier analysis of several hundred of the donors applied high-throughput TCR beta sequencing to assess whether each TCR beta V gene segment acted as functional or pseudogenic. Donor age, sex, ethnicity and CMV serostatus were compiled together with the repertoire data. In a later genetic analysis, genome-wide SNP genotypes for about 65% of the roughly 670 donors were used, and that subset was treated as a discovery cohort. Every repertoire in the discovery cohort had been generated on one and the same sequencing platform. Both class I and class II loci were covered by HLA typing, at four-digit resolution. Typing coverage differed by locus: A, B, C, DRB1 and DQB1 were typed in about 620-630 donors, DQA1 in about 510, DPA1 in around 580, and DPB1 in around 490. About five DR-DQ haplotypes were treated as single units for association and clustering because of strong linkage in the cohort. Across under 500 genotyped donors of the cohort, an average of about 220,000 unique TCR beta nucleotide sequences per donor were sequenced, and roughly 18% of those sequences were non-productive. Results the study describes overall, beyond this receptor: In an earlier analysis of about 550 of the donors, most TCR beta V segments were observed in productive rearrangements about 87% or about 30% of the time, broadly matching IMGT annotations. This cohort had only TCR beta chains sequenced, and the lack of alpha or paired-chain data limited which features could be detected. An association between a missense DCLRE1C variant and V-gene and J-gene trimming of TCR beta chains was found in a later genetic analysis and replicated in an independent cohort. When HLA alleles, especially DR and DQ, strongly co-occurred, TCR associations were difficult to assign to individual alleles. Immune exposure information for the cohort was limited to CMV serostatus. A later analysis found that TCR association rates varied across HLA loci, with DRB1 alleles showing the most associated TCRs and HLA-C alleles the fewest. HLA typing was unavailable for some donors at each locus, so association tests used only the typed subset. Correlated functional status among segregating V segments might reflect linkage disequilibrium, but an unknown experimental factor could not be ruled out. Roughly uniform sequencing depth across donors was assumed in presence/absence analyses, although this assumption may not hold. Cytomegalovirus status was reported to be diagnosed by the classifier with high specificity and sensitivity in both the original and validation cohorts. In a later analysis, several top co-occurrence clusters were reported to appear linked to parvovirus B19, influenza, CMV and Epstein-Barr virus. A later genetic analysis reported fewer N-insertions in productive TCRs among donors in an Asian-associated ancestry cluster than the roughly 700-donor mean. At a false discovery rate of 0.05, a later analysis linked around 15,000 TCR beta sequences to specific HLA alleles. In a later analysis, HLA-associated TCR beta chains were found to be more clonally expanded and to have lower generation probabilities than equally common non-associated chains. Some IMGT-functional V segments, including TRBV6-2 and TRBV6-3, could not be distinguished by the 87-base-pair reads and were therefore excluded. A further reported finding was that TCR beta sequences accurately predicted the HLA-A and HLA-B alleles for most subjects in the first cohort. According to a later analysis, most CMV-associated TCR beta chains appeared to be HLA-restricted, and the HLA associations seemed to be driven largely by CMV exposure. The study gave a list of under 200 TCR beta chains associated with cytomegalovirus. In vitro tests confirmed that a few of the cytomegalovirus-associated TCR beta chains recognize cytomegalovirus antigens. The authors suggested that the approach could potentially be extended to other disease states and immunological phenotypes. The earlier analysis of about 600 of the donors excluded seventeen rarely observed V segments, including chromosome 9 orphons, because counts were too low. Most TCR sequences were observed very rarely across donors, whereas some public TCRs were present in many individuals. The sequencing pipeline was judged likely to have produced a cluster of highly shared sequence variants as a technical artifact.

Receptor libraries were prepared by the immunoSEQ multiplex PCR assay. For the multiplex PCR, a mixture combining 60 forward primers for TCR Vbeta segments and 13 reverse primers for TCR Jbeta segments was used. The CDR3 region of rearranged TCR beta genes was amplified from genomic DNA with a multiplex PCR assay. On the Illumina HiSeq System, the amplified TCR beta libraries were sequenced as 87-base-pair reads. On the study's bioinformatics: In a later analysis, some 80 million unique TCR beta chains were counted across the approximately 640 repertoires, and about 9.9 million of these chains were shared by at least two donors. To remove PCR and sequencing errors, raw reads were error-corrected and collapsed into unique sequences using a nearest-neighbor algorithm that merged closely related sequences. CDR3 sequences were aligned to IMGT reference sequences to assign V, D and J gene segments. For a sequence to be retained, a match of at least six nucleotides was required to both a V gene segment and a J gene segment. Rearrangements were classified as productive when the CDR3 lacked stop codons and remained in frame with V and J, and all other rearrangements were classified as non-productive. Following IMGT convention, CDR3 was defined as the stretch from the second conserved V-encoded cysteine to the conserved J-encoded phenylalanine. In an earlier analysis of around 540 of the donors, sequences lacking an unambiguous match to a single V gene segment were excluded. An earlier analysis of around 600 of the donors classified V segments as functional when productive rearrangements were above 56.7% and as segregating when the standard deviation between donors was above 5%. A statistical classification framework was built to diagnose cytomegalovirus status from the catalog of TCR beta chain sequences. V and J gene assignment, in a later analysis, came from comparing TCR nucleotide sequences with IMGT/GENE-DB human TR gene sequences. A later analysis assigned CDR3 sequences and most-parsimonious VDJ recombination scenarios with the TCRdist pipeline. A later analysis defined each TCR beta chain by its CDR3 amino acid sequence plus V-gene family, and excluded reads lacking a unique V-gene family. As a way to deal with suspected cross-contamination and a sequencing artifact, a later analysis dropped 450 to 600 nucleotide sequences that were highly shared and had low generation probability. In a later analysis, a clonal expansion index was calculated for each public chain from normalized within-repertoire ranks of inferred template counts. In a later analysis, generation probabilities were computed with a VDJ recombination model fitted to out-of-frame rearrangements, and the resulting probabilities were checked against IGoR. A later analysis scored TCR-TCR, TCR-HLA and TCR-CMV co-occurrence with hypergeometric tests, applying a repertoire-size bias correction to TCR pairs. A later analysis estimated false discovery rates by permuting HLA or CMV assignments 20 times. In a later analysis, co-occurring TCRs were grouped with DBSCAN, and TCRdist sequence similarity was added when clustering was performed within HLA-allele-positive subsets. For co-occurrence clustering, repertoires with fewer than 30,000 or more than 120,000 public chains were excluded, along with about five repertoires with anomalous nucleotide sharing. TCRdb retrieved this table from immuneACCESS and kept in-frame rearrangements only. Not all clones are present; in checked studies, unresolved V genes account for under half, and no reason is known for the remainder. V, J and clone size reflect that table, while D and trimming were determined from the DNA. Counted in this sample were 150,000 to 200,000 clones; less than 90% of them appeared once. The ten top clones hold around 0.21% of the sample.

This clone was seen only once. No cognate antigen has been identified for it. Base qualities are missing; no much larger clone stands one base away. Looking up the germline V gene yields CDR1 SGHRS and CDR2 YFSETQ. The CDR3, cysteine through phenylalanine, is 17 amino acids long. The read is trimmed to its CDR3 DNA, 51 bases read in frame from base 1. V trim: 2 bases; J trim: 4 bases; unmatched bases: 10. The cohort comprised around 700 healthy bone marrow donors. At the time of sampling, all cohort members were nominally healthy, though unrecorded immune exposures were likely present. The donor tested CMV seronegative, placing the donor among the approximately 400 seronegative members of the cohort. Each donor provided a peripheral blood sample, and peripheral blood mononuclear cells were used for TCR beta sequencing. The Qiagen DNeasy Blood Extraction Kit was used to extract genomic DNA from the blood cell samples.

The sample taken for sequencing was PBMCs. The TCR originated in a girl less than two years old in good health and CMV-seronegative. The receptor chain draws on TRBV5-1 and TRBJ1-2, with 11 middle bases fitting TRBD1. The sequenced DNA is TGCGCCAGCAGCTTTTGGTCCGGGACAGGGGGTTCCTATGGCTACACCTTC. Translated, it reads CASSFWSGTGGSYGYTF.